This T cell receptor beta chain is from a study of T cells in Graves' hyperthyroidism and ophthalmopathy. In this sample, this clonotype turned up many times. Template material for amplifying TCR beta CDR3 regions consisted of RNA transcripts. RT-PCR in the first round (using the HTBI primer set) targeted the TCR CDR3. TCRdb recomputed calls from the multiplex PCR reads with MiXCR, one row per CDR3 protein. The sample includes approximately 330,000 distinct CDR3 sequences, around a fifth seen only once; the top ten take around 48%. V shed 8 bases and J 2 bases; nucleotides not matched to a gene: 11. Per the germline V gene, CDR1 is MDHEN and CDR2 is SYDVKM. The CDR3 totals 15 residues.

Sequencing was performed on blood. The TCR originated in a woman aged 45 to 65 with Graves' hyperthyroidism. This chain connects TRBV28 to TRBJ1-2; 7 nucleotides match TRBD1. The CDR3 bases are TGTGCCAGCTCGGTCCCGGGACAGCCAAACTATGGCTACACCTTC. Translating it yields CASSVPGQPNYGYTF.